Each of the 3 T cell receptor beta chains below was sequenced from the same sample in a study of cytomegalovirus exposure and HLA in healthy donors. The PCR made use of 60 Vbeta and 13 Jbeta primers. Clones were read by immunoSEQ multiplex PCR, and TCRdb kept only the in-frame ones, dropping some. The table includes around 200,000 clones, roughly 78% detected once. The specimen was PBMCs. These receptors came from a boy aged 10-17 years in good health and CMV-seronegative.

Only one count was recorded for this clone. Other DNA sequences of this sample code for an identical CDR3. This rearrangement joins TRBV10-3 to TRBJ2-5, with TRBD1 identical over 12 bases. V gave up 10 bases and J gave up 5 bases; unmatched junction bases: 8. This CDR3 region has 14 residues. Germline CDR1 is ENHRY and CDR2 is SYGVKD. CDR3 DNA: TGTGCCAACTCCGGGACAGGGGGCGAGGAGACCCAGTACTTC. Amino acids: CANSGTGGEETQYF.

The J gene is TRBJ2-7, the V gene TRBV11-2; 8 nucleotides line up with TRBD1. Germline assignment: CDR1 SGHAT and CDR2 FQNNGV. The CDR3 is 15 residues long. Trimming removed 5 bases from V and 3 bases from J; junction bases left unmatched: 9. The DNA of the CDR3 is TGTGCCAGCAGCCAATTGACAGGGGAATTCTACGAGCAGTACTTC. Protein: CASSQLTGEFYEQYF.

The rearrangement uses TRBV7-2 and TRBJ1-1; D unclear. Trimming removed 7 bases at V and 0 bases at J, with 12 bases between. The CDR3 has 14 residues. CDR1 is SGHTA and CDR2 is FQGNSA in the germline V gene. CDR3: CASTVGGMNTEAFF. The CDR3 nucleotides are TGTGCCAGCACCGTCGGCGGTATGAACACTGAAGCTTTCTTT.